The 10 T cell receptor beta chains listed next were all sequenced from one sample in a study of beta chain features in type 1 diabetes. Regarding the study as a whole: Across all four CD4+ subsets, people with type 1 diabetes showed modestly shorter TCRB CDR3s.

cDNA synthesis used the whole RNA isolate, giving expressed TCRB sequences. Assay: immunoSEQ multiplex PCR; the TCRdb copy retains only in-frame clones and omits some. The profile covers about 660,000 clones, with more than 12% appearing a single time and 0.03% to 0.045% taken by the ten largest. These receptors have no known antigen. Sequenced sample: naive CD4+ T cells from blood. These receptors were taken from a man between 18 and 35 years old with type 1 diabetes.

The V and J genes are TRBV5-1 and TRBJ2-1; TRBD2 aligns across 11 bases. Trimming took 5 bases from V and 7 from J; bases not matched to a gene: 14. Per germline, CDR1 SGHRS and CDR2 YFSETQ. The CDR3 spans 17 residues. The DNA of the CDR3 is TGCGCCAGCAGGGACGGACTAGCGGGCGTCTCGAGGAATGAGCAGTTCTTC. Its protein product is CASRDGLAGVSRNEQFF.

The gene calls are TRBV7-9 and TRBJ2-1; weak D call: TRBD2 (6 bases). The CDR3 sequence is 15 residues long. Germline-derived CDR1 and CDR2 are SEHNR and FQNEAQ (reference sequence). Between the trimmed V and J ends, which lost 5 bases and 6 bases, there was a span of 17 bases. The CDR3 spells CASSPPGTAPNEQFF. CDR3 coding DNA: TGTGCCAGCAGCCCTCCCGGGACTGCCCCCAATGAGCAGTTCTTC.

The rearrangement joins TRBV30 to TRBJ1-1; weak D call: TRBD1 (5 bases). Germline lookup yields CDR1 GTSNPN and CDR2 SVGIG (reference sequence). Trimming pared 0 bases from V and 2 bases from J, leaving 16 bases between. The CDR3 loop spans 16 amino acids. CDR3: CAWSVHQGGGNTEAFF. The DNA for the CDR3 is TGTGCCTGGAGTGTACATCAGGGAGGCGGAAACACTGAAGCTTTCTTT. The entire variable domain, with the rest obtained from reference TRBV30 and TRBJ1-1, is as follows: SQTIHQWPATLVQPVGSPLSLECTVEGTSNPNLYWYRQAAGRGLQLLFYSVGIGQISSEVPQNLSASRPQDRQFILSSKKLLLSDSGFYLCAWSVHQGGGNTEAFFGQGTRLTVV.

The rearrangement joins TRBV7-9 to TRBJ1-5, with 7 bases aligning to TRBD1. The length of the CDR3 is 14 residues. Germline CDR1 and CDR2: SEHNR and FQNEAQ (reference sequence). Unmatched junction bases numbered 5, after V lost 5 bases and J lost 4 bases. CDR3 bases: TGTGCCAGCAGCCGAGGGACAGAGAATCAGCCCCAGCATTTT. It translates to CASSRGTENQPQHF.

The chain is built from TRBV28 and TRBJ1-1; D is undetermined. CDR1 is MDHEN, CDR2 SYDVKM, per germline. This CDR3 comprises 11 residues. With 5 bases removed from V and 7 bases from J, the gap between germline ends came to 8 bases. CDR3 amino acids: CASSRTVEAFF. For the CDR3, the DNA is TGTGCCAGCAGTCGTACAGTTGAAGCTTTCTTT.

Remarks on this clone: Other DNA sequences in this specimen translate into the identical CDR3. The chain links TRBV27 to TRBJ2-3; unclear D gene. Trimming took 2 bases from V and 0 from J, leaving 3 bases between them. CDR1 and CDR2 from the germline V gene are MNHEY and SMNVEV (reference sequence). The CDR3 has 13 amino acids. The CDR3, as DNA: TGTGCCAGCAGTTTAAGGAGCACAGATACGCAGTATTTT. Translated, it gives CASSLRSTDTQYF.

This chain joins TRBV6-6 and TRBJ2-7; D is unclear. The CDR3 spans 11 residues. The V end was cut by 6 bases, the J end by 5 bases, with 8 bases between. The V gene's germline CDR1 is MNHNY and CDR2 SVGAGI (reference sequence). The CDR3 spells CASREGHEQYF. In nucleotides, the CDR3 is TGTGCCAGCAGAGAAGGGCACGAGCAGTACTTC.

The genes are TRBV9 and TRBJ2-5, with 8 bases that match TRBD1. Germline V CDR1 and CDR2: SGDLS, YYNGEE. The ends lost 3 bases at V and 5 bases at J; junction bases unmatched: 9. The CDR3 runs to 15 residues. The CDR3 loop reads CASSGATGAGETQYF. DNA of the CDR3: TGTGCCAGCAGCGGCGCGACAGGGGCGGGCGAGACCCAGTACTTC.

The chain uses TRBV18 and TRBJ2-1; D unclear. The CDR3 contains 15 residues. The germline V gene has CDR1 KGHSH and CDR2 LQKENI. Between the trimmed V and J ends, which lost 3 bases and 4 bases, there was a span of 13 bases. The CDR3 coding sequence is TGTGCCAGCTCACCTGGATCCCACATGTACAATGAGCAGTTCTTC. Its protein product is CASSPGSHMYNEQFF.

The V call is TRBV7-2, the J call TRBJ1-2; possibly TRBD1 for D (5 bases). Trimming shortened V by 2 bases and J by 8 bases, and 15 bases separated the two germline ends. The CDR3 is 14 amino acids. From germline, CDR1 is SGHTA and CDR2 FQGNSA. The CDR3 bases are TGTGCCAGCAGCTTACCGGGACGGGAGGGCGGCTACACCTTC. Protein product: CASSLPGREGGYTF.